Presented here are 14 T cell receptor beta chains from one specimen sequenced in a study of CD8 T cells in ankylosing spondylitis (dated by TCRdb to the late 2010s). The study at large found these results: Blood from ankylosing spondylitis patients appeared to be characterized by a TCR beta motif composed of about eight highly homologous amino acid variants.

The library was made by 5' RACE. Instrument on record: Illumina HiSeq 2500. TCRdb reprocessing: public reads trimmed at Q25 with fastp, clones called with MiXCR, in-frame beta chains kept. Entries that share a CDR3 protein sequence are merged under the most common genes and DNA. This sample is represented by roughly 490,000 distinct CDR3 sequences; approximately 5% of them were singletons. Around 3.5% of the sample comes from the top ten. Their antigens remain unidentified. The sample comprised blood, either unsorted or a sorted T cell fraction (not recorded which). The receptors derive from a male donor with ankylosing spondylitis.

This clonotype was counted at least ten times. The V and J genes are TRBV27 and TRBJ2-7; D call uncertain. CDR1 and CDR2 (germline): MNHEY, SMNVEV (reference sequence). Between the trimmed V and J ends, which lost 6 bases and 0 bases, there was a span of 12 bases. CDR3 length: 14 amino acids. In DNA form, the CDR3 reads TGTGCCAGCAGGCCAGCACGGATCTCCTACGAGCAGTACTTC. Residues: CASRPARISYEQYF.

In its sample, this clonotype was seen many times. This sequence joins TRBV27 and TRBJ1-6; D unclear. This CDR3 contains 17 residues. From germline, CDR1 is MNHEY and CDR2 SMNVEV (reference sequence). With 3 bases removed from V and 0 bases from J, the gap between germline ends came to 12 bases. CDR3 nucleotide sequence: TGTGCCAGCAGTTTGCGAAGTCTGAGCTCCTATAATTCACCCCTCCACTTT. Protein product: CASSLRSLSSYNSPLHF.

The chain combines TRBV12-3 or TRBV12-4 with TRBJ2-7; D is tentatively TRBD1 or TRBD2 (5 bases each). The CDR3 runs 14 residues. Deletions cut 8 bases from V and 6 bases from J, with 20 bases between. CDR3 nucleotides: TGTGCCAGCTCCCCCCTTCTCGGGGCGGGCGAGCAGTACTTC. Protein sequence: CASSPLLGAGEQYF.

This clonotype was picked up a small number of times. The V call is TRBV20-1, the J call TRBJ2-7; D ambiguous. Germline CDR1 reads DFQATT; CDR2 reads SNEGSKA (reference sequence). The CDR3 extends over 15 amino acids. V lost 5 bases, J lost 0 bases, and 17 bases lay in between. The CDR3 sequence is CSAPVTGRFSYEQYF. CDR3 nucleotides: TGCAGTGCTCCGGTGACCGGAAGATTCTCCTACGAGCAGTACTTC.

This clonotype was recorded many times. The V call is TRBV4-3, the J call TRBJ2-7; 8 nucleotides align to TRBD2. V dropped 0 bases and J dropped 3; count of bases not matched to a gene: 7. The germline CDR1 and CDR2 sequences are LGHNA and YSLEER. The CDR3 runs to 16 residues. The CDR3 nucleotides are TGCGCCAGCAGCCAAGATGACGGGACTAGTCTCTACGAGCAGTACTTC. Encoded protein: CASSQDDGTSLYEQYF.

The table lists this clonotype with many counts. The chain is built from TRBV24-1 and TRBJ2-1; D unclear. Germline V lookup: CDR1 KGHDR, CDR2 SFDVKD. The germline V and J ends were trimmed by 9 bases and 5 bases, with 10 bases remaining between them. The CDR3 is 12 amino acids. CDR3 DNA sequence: TGTGCCACCGCCGATCGAGACAATGAGCAGTTCTTC. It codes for CATADRDNEQFF.

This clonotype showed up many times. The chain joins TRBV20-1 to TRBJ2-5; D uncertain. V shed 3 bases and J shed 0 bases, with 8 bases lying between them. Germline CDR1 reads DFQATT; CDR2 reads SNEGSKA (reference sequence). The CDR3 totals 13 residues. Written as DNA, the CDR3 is TGCAGTGCTAGCTGGCGGAACCAAGAGACCCAGTACTTC. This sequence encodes CSASWRNQETQYF.

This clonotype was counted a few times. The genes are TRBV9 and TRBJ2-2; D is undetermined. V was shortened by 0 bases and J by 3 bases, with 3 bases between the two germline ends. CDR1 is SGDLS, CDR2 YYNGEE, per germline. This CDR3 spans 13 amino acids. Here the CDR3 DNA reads TGTGCCAGCAGCGTAGCCTACACCGGGGAGCTGTTTTTT. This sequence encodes CASSVAYTGELFF.

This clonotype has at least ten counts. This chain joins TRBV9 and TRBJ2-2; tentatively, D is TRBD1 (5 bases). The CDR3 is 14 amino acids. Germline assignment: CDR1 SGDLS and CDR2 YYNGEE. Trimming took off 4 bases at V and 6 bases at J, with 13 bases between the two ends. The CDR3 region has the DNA TGTGCCAGCAGCCCCCGAAGCAGGGCCGGGGAGCTGTTTTTT. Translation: CASSPRSRAGELFF.

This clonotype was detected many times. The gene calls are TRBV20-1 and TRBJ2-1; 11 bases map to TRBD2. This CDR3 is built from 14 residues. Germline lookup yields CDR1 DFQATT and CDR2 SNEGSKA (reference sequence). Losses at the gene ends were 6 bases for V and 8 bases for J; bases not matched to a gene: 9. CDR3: CSANPSGGFYEQFF. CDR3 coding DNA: TGCAGTGCCAATCCTAGCGGGGGGTTCTATGAGCAGTTCTTC.

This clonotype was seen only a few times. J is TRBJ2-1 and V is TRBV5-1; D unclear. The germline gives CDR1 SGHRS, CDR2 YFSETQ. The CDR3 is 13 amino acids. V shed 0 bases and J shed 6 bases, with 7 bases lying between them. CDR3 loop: CASSLARSNEQFF. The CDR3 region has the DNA TGCGCCAGCAGCTTGGCCCGGAGCAATGAGCAGTTCTTC. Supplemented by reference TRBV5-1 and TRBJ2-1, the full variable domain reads KAGVTQTPRYLIKTRGQQVTLSCSPISGHRSVSWYQQTPGQGLQFLFEYFSETQRNKGNFPGRFSGRQFSNSRSEMNVSTLELGDSALYLCASSLARSNEQFFGPGTRLTVL.

The CDR3 protein is CASSFLKDSTGTGSYEQFF. Written as DNA, the CDR3 is TGTGCCAGCAGTTTCCTTAAGGACTCTACCGGGACGGGTTCATATGAGCAGTTCTTC. The rearrangement joins TRBV27 to TRBJ2-1; perhaps D is TRBD1 or TRBD2 (5 bases each). V was cut by 3 bases and J by 8 bases, with 29 bases left in between. The CDR3 is made up of 19 amino acids. Germline-derived CDR1 and CDR2 are MNHEY and SMNVEV (reference sequence).

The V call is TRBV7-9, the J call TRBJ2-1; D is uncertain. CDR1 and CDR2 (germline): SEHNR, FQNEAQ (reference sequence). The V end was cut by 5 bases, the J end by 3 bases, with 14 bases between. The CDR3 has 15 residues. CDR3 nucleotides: TGTGCCAGCAGCCTCGGGCTCCTCTGCTACAATGAGCAGTTCTTC. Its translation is CASSLGLLCYNEQFF.

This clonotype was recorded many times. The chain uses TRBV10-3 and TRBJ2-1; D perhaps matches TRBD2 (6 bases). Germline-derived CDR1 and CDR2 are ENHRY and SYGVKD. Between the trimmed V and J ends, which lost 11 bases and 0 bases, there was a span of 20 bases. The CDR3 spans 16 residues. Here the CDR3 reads CAAGRVYGSSYNEQFF. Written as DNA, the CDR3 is TGTGCCGCGGGACGGGTTTATGGAAGCTCCTACAATGAGCAGTTCTTC.